Listed here are 20 T cell receptor beta chains from one sample, sequenced in a study of blood T cell repertoires in COVID-19. Sequencing used immunoSEQ multiplex PCR; TCRdb keeps in-frame clones, though not all of them. The table includes some 51,000 clones, 75% to 95% detected once. Sequenced input: peripheral blood. Receptor source: a man aged 50 to 59 with acute or convalescent COVID-19.

V is TRBV28 and J is TRBJ2-4; 10 bases match TRBD1. The CDR3 is made up of 19 amino acids. Germline V lookup: CDR1 MDHEN, CDR2 SYDVKM. V gave up 2 bases and J gave up 1 base; unmatched junction bases: 11. The CDR3 loop reads CASSLTGTGVVLAKNIQYF. The DNA for the CDR3 is TGTGCCAGCAGTTTAACGGGGACAGGGGTTGTCCTGGCCAAAAACATTCAGTACTTC.

The chain has TRBV4-2 and TRBJ2-7, with 10 positions matching TRBD2. In germline, CDR1 is LGHNA, CDR2 YNFKEQ. V trimming: 6 bases; J trimming: 4 bases; junction bases outside the gene matches: 9. The CDR3 covers 15 residues. In DNA, the CDR3 is TGTGCCAGCAGGATCCAGCGGGGGGGCCAGTACGAGCAGTACTTC. Its protein product is CASRIQRGGQYEQYF.

The gene calls are TRBV7-3 and TRBJ2-2; the D gene is possibly TRBD2 (5 bases). This CDR3 has 14 amino acids. CDR1 and CDR2 from the germline V gene are SGHTA and FQGTGA. V was trimmed by 4 bases and J by 4 bases, leaving 10 bases between them. The CDR3 coding sequence is TGTGCCAGCAGCTCCGGCGGGTCCACCGGGGAGCTGTTTTTT. This sequence encodes CASSSGGSTGELFF.

The chain uses TRBV5-1 and TRBJ2-7, with D perhaps TRBD1 (5 bases). Looked up from germline, CDR1 is SGHRS and CDR2 is YFSETQ. The CDR3 spans 14 residues. Trimming took 1 base from V and 2 from J, leaving 10 bases between them. The CDR3 sequence is CASSLTDKTYEQYF. CDR3 nucleotide sequence: TGCGCCAGCAGCTTGACGGACAAGACCTACGAGCAGTACTTC.

The chain links TRBV20-1 to TRBJ2-3, with D unresolved. With 5 bases removed from V and 0 bases from J, the gap between germline ends came to 3 bases. This CDR3 spans 11 amino acids. Germline V gives CDR1 DFQATT, CDR2 SNEGSKA (reference sequence). The CDR3 DNA reads TGCAGTGCTCTAAGCACAGATACGCAGTATTTT. Protein product: CSALSTDTQYF.

V gene TRBV2 combines with J gene TRBJ1-3, with 7 nucleotides matching TRBD1. J gave up 0 bases and V 7 bases, and 9 bases lay outside the gene matches. This CDR3 comprises 16 residues. Germline CDR1 and CDR2: SNHLY and FYNNEI. The CDR3 protein is CASNLQGPLSGNTIYF. The CDR3, as DNA: TGTGCCAGCAACTTACAGGGGCCCCTCTCTGGAAACACCATATATTTT.

The genes are TRBV6-5 and TRBJ1-2, with 9 bases matching TRBD1. The CDR3 is 13 amino acids. With V trimmed by 6 bases and J by 8 bases, 7 bases remained unmatched. Germline V gene data show CDR1 as MNHEY and CDR2 as SVGAGI. The CDR3 region has the DNA TGTGCCAGCAGCTTACAGGGGGCGATGGGCTACACCTTC. Amino acids: CASSLQGAMGYTF.

The chain joins TRBV5-5 to TRBJ1-5, with TRBD1 matching 7 bases. The J segment lost 0 bases and the V segment lost 4 bases, leaving 4 bases of the junction unmatched. Germline loops: CDR1 SGHKS, CDR2 YYEKEE (reference sequence). The CDR3 loop spans 15 amino acids. CDR3 nucleotides: TGTGCCAGCAGCGGGACAGACTATAGCAATCAGCCCCAGCATTTT. Translation gives CASSGTDYSNQPQHF.

The chain joins TRBV5-1 to TRBJ2-4; TRBD1 matches 11 bases. From germline, CDR1 is SGHRS and CDR2 YFSETQ. The trim removed 0 bases at V and 6 bases at J, leaving 5 bases unmatched. This CDR3 is built from 16 residues. The DNA of the CDR3 is TGCGCCAGCAGCTTGGCGGACAGGGGGCCGGGAAACATTCAGTACTTC. Protein: CASSLADRGPGNIQYF.

J is TRBJ1-4 and V is TRBV18; D is unresolved. In germline, CDR1 is KGHSH, CDR2 LQKENI. This CDR3 spans 14 amino acids. The V gene lost 5 bases and the J gene lost 0 bases, with 7 bases spanning the gap. Here the CDR3 DNA reads TGTGCCAGCTCAAATTCTGCAACTAATGAAAAACTGTTTTTT. Its protein is CASSNSATNEKLFF.

V usage is TRBV25-1 and J usage is TRBJ2-2; TRBD2 matches at 7 bases. The CDR3 consists of 17 residues. The V gene's germline CDR1 is MGHDK and CDR2 SYGVNS. The J segment lost 3 bases and the V segment lost 8 bases, leaving 15 bases of the junction unmatched. The CDR3 region is CASPERSGEDDTGELFF. CDR3 in DNA: TGTGCCAGCCCCGAACGGAGCGGGGAAGATGACACCGGGGAGCTGTTTTTT.

The V gene is TRBV24-1, the J gene TRBJ2-7; possibly TRBD1 for D (6 bases). Germline CDR1 KGHDR, CDR2 SFDVKD. V was clipped by 4 bases and J by 0 bases, with 9 bases between them. The CDR3 contains 14 residues. CDR3 loop: CATSDRDNSYEQYF. CDR3 nucleotides: TGTGCCACCAGTGACAGGGACAACTCCTACGAGCAGTACTTC.

The chain is built from TRBV19 and TRBJ1-5, with D uncertain. This CDR3 region has 12 residues. The ends were cut back, 0 bases at V and 7 bases at J, with 4 bases in the middle. Germline V gene data show CDR1 as LNHDA and CDR2 as SQIVND (reference sequence). Written as DNA, the CDR3 is TGTGCCAGTAGTATAGACCGGCAGCCCCAGCATTTT. Translation gives CASSIDRQPQHF.

The rearrangement joins TRBV19 to TRBJ1-5; D is perhaps TRBD1 (6 bases). With 9 bases removed from V and 1 base from J, the gap between germline ends came to 13 bases. The CDR3 is 14 amino acids. Germline lookup yields CDR1 LNHDA and CDR2 SQIVND (reference sequence). CDR3 sequence: CASAGVTSNQPQHF. CDR3 DNA: TGTGCCAGCGCAGGGGTGACGAGCAATCAGCCCCAGCATTTT.

CDR3 loop: CASSSAGTANEKLFF. The CDR3, as DNA: TGTGCCAGTAGTTCTGCCGGGACAGCTAATGAAAAACTGTTTTTT. This rearrangement joins TRBV19 to TRBJ1-4; TRBD1 matches at 7 bases. Germline V gene lookup returns CDR1 LNHDA and CDR2 SQIVND (reference sequence). Trimming at V came to 5 bases and at J to 3 bases, leaving 6 bases not matched to a gene. The CDR3 covers 15 residues.

The chain joins TRBV24-1 to TRBJ1-5, with D uncertain. The germline V gene encodes CDR1 KGHDR and CDR2 SFDVKD. V lost 2 bases and J lost 5, with 3 bases in between. CDR3 length: 12 amino acids. Written as DNA, the CDR3 is TGTGCCACCAGTGATTCTGATCAGCCCCAGCATTTT. Translation gives CATSDSDQPQHF.

The V and J genes are TRBV27 and TRBJ2-5, with 8 positions matching TRBD1. CDR3 size: 15 residues. Germline values: CDR1 MNHEY, CDR2 SMNVEV (reference sequence). J was trimmed by 5 bases and V by 6 bases; bases with no gene match: 11. The CDR3 sequence: CASSKLGQGLETQYF. The DNA for the CDR3 is TGTGCCAGCAGCAAACTCGGACAGGGACTTGAGACCCAGTACTTC.

This clone was picked up a small number of times. The genes are TRBV12-3 or TRBV12-4 and TRBJ2-7; 7 bases are a match to TRBD2. The J segment lost 4 bases and the V segment lost 6 bases, leaving 6 bases of the junction unmatched. The CDR3 runs 13 residues. The CDR3 is CASRPGGRYEQYF. CDR3 bases: TGTGCCAGCAGGCCGGGGGGTCGGTACGAGCAGTACTTC.

CDR3 region: CASSPVGASNEKLFF. The CDR3 DNA sequence: TGTGCCAGCTCACCAGTAGGGGCGTCGAATGAAAAACTGTTTTTT. J is TRBJ1-4 and V is TRBV18; D is perhaps TRBD1 (5 bases). V lost 2 bases to trimming and J lost 5 bases, with 12 bases between them. The CDR3 has 15 amino acids. The germline CDR1 and CDR2 sequences are KGHSH and LQKENI.

The CDR3 DNA sequence: TGTGCCAGCAGCCCGTTTCTAGACAGTTGGGGGCCTAATAATTCACCCCTCCACTTT. It specifies CASSPFLDSWGPNNSPLHF. The gene calls are TRBV7-8 and TRBJ1-6; the D gene is possibly TRBD1 (6 bases). CDR3 length: 19 amino acids. Germline V CDR1 and CDR2: SGHVS, FQNEAQ. V was shortened by 5 bases and J by 5 bases, with 25 bases between the two germline ends.